This T cell receptor (beta chain) was documented in a study of blood T cell repertoires in COVID-19. For the study at large: The samples span acute and convalescent COVID-19 from the United States, Italy and Spain. PBMCs, B-cell-depleted T cells, or T cells were the source of the cDNA or gDNA that made up the material.

The CDR3 is 14 residues long. Trimming cost V 6 bases and J 4 bases; bases outside gene matches: 7. Germline CDR1 MNHEY, CDR2 SVGAGI. Original processing notes: Nucleated cell counts were estimated from reference gene primer amplification. Produced via immunoSEQ multiplex PCR; TCRdb's table is partial and in-frame only. The DNA gave D and trimming, while V, J and clone size come from that table. The sample consists of about 370,000 clones, roughly 86% of them appearing once. The Seattle patients, enrolled during active infection, were followed longitudinally. This chain links TRBV6-5 with TRBJ1-1, with 8 bases identical to TRBD1. The source is a woman in her 30s with COVID-19, enrolled during active disease. Sequenced input: peripheral blood. The CDR3 loop is CASRKTGGFTEAFF. Written as DNA, the CDR3 is TGTGCCAGCAGAAAAACAGGGGGGTTCACTGAAGCTTTCTTT.